The 22 T cell receptor beta chains below come from one sample, sequenced in a study of OX40 agonist ivuxolimab in advanced cancers. Produced via immunoSEQ multiplex PCR; TCRdb's table is partial and in-frame only. Among approximately 99,000 clones listed, 70% to 90% were seen once. The source was CD4+ or CD8+ T cells sorted from blood, collected in a trial of the OX40 agonist ivuxolimab. The receptor set was obtained from an adult with an advanced solid tumor such as melanoma, head and neck, liver or kidney cancer.

This clone turned up a few times. V gene TRBV18 combines with J gene TRBJ1-6; TRBD1 matches at 8 bases. Germline V gene sequence: CDR1 KGHSH, CDR2 LQKENI. The junction had 7 bases not matched to a gene; V was cut back by 3 bases and J by 6 bases. The CDR3 contains 16 residues. For the CDR3, the DNA is TGTGCCAGCTCACCGAGGCAGGGGGCTGGTAATTCACCCCTCCACTTT. This codes for CASSPRQGAGNSPLHF.

The CDR3 bases are TGCGCCAGCAGTGAGTCGGGCGGCCTATATGGCTACACCTTC. Its translation: CASSESGGLYGYTF. This rearrangement joins TRBV10-2 to TRBJ1-2; D gene ambiguous. V lost 0 bases and J 5 bases, leaving 10 bases between the germline ends. The germline CDR1 and CDR2 sequences are WSHSY and SAAADI. There are 14 residues in the CDR3.

This chain joins TRBV10-1 and TRBJ1-2, with D tentatively TRBD1 (5 bases). V was clipped by 10 bases and J by 6 bases, with 6 bases between them. The CDR3 has 9 residues. Per germline, CDR1 WNHNN and CDR2 SYGVQD (reference sequence). CDR3 nucleotides: TGCGCCATACAGGATGGCTACACCTTC. This codes for CAIQDGYTF.

A single count supports this clone. This chain connects TRBV4-3 to TRBJ2-3, with 12 nucleotides matching TRBD2. V trimming: 0 bases; J trimming: 6 bases; junction bases outside the gene matches: 10. Looked up from germline, CDR1 is LGHNA and CDR2 is YSLEER. The CDR3 contains 18 residues. CDR3 sequence reads: CASSQERPTSGRLDTQYF. DNA of the CDR3: TGCGCCAGCAGCCAAGAACGGCCCACTAGCGGGAGGTTGGATACGCAGTATTTT.

The rearrangement uses TRBV10-3 and TRBJ2-3; possible D gene TRBD1, 5 bases. This CDR3 has 14 residues. Trimming shortened V by 10 bases and J by 0 bases, and 14 bases separated the two germline ends. Per the germline V gene, CDR1 is ENHRY and CDR2 is SYGVKD. DNA for the CDR3: TGTGCCACCCAACGACAGAGTAGCACAGATACGCAGTATTTT. Amino acid sequence: CATQRQSSTDTQYF.

A remark on this clone: The junction departs from the called germline gene at one end, perhaps through a read error. The genes are TRBV2 and TRBJ2-2; D gene uncertain. The germline V gene encodes CDR1 SNHLY and CDR2 FYNNEI. The CDR3 consists of 13 residues. The CDR3 bases are TGTGCCAGCAGGGAAGACGGCACCGGGGAGCTGTTTTTT. Protein product: CASREDGTGELFF. The full variable domain, with the rest looked up from reference TRBV2 and TRBJ2-2, is EPEVTQTPSHQVTQMGQEVILRCVPISNHLYFYWYRQILGQKVEFLVSFYNNEISEKSEIFDDQFSVERPDGSNFTLKIRSTKLEDSAMYFCASREDGTGELFFGEGSRLTVL.

The chain recombines TRBV5-1 with TRBJ2-5; D might be TRBD1 (6 bases). This CDR3 comprises 16 residues. Germline V gene lookup returns CDR1 SGHRS and CDR2 YFSETQ. V gave up 5 bases and J gave up 5 bases, with 22 bases separating them. The CDR3 bases are TGCGCCAGCAGTCCGGATACCGGGACACTGGGGGAGACCCAGTACTTC. It encodes CASSPDTGTLGETQYF. Full variable domain (rest looked up from reference TRBV5-1 and TRBJ2-5): KAGVTQTPRYLIKTRGQQVTLSCSPISGHRSVSWYQQTPGQGLQFLFEYFSETQRNKGNFPGRFSGRQFSNSRSEMNVSTLELGDSALYLCASSPDTGTLGETQYFGPGTRLLVL.

V usage is TRBV7-2 and J usage is TRBJ2-7; D unresolved. The length of the CDR3 is 12 residues. Germline assignment: CDR1 SGHTA and CDR2 FQGNSA. V was shortened by 2 bases and J by 4 bases, with 6 bases between the two germline ends. This CDR3 is CASSLTTYEQYF. CDR3 in DNA: TGTGCCAGCAGCTTAACGACTTACGAGCAGTACTTC.

The chain has TRBV7-2 and TRBJ2-2, with D perhaps assigned TRBD1 or TRBD2 (6 bases each). CDR3 length: 16 residues. The germline CDR1 and CDR2 sequences are SGHTA and FQGNSA. Trimming took 3 bases from V and 5 from J, leaving 16 bases between them. CDR3 in amino acids: CASSFNGGGSTGELFF. Here the CDR3 DNA reads TGTGCCAGCAGCTTCAACGGAGGGGGTTCGACCGGGGAGCTGTTTTTT.

The chain employs TRBV28 and TRBJ2-7; D may be TRBD1 (5 bases). Trimming took 5 bases from V and 4 from J, leaving 15 bases between them. The CDR3 sequence is 14 residues long. The germline CDR1 and CDR2 sequences are MDHEN and SYDVKM. The CDR3 DNA sequence: TGTGCCAGCAGTCCCGACAGCCTGTCTTACGAGCAGTACTTC. Its translation: CASSPDSLSYEQYF.

The chain couples TRBV4-1 to TRBJ1-2; no firm D call. V lost 1 base and J lost 5, with 11 bases in between. The CDR3 runs 14 residues. The germline V gene has CDR1 MGHRA and CDR2 YSYEKL. Written as DNA, the CDR3 is TGCGCCAGCAGCCAAGGGTCCGATCCTTATGGCTACACCTTC. This translates into CASSQGSDPYGYTF.

The chain combines TRBV13 with TRBJ1-2; D remains ambiguous. The CDR3 runs to 14 residues. The V gene's germline CDR1 is PRHDT and CDR2 FYEKMQ (reference sequence). Trimming cost V 1 base and J 4 bases, with 10 bases left between them. The chain's CDR3 is CASSLEVGRYGYTF. Written as DNA, the CDR3 is TGTGCCAGCAGCTTAGAAGTGGGCCGCTATGGCTACACCTTC.

This sequence joins TRBV7-9 and TRBJ1-2, with D possibly matching TRBD1 (5 bases). The CDR3 contains 14 residues. Trimming removed 7 bases from V and 5 bases from J, with 17 bases in between. Germline V gene data show CDR1 as SEHNR and CDR2 as FQNEAQ (reference sequence). CDR3 region: CASTVVGGVYGYTF. The CDR3 DNA sequence: TGTGCCAGCACCGTCGTGGGGGGTGTGTATGGCTACACCTTC.

The J gene is TRBJ1-2, the V gene TRBV11-2; D is uncertain. Trimming cost V 5 bases and J 8 bases, with 15 bases left between them. The length of the CDR3 is 13 residues. Germline V gene data show CDR1 as SGHAT and CDR2 as FQNNGV. The chain's CDR3 is CASSQEAGIGYTF. In DNA form, the CDR3 reads TGTGCCAGCAGCCAAGAGGCTGGGATCGGCTACACCTTC.

The chain has TRBV11-3 and TRBJ2-3; D might be TRBD1 (5 bases). Germline V gives CDR1 SGHNT, CDR2 YENEEA. This CDR3 has 13 amino acids. V was shortened by 6 bases and J by 0 bases, with 7 bases between the two germline ends. CDR3 loop: CASRQDSTDTQYF. The DNA of the CDR3 is TGTGCCAGCAGACAGGACAGCACAGATACGCAGTATTTT.

This clone was recorded a few times. The chain joins TRBV2 to TRBJ2-2; unclear D gene. Germline-derived CDR1 and CDR2 are SNHLY and FYNNEI. This CDR3 has 14 amino acids. The ends were cut back, 7 bases at V and 0 bases at J, with 9 bases in the middle. The chain's CDR3 is CASKGYANTGELFF. In DNA form, the CDR3 reads TGTGCCAGCAAGGGATACGCGAACACCGGGGAGCTGTTTTTT. The full variable domain, rest sourced from reference TRBV2 and TRBJ2-2, is EPEVTQTPSHQVTQMGQEVILRCVPISNHLYFYWYRQILGQKVEFLVSFYNNEISEKSEIFDDQFSVERPDGSNFTLKIRSTKLEDSAMYFCASKGYANTGELFFGEGSRLTVL.

The genes are TRBV7-6 and TRBJ1-3, with D maybe TRBD1 (6 bases). Deletions cut 5 bases from V and 0 bases from J, with 23 bases between. This CDR3 has 19 amino acids. Germline V gives CDR1 SGHVS, CDR2 FNYEAQ. For the CDR3, the DNA is TGTGCCAGCAGCACAACTGAGACAGGAAAGATAAACTCTGGAAACACCATATATTTT. Its translation is CASSTTETGKINSGNTIYF.

The rearrangement joins TRBV30 to TRBJ2-6; perhaps TRBD1 as D (6 bases). The CDR3 runs to 17 residues. The ends were cut back, 3 bases at V and 0 bases at J, with 15 bases in the middle. Per germline, CDR1 GTSNPN and CDR2 SVGIG (reference sequence). The CDR3 reads CAWRVDRFSSGANVLTF. The CDR3 DNA is TGTGCCTGGAGAGTAGACAGGTTTAGCTCTGGGGCCAACGTCCTGACTTTC. The full variable domain, completed using reference TRBV30 and TRBJ2-6, is SQTIHQWPATLVQPVGSPLSLECTVEGTSNPNLYWYRQAAGRGLQLLFYSVGIGQISSEVPQNLSASRPQDRQFILSSKKLLLSDSGFYLCAWRVDRFSSGANVLTFGAGSRLTVL.

The chain joins TRBV2 to TRBJ2-3; D is perhaps TRBD1 or TRBD2 (6 bases each). V was trimmed by 4 bases and J by 4 bases, leaving 21 bases between them. Germline CDR1 and CDR2: SNHLY and FYNNEI. This CDR3 is built from 17 residues. The CDR3 DNA reads as TGTGCCAGCAGTGGACTCGGGGGCTTTACCCAGCCAGATACGCAGTATTTT. Its protein is CASSGLGGFTQPDTQYF. Full variable domain (outside the CDR3, taken from reference TRBV2 and TRBJ2-3): EPEVTQTPSHQVTQMGQEVILRCVPISNHLYFYWYRQILGQKVEFLVSFYNNEISEKSEIFDDQFSVERPDGSNFTLKIRSTKLEDSAMYFCASSGLGGFTQPDTQYFGPGTRLTVL.

The CDR3 sequence is CASSMTAINGRPQHF. CDR3 bases: TGTGCCAGTAGTATGACAGCTATTAATGGTAGGCCCCAGCATTTT. This sequence joins TRBV19 and TRBJ1-5; TRBD1 is a possible D gene (5 bases). CDR3 size: 15 residues. The V gene's germline CDR1 is LNHDA and CDR2 SQIVND (reference sequence). The V end lost 3 bases, the J end lost 9 bases, and 18 bases lay between the germline ends.

This chain joins TRBV5-1 and TRBJ2-5; no clear D gene. The V end was cut by 7 bases, the J end by 0 bases, with 10 bases between. There are 13 residues in the CDR3. Germline V gene lookup returns CDR1 SGHRS and CDR2 YFSETQ. The CDR3: CASGRTYQETQYF. The CDR3 DNA is TGCGCCAGCGGGCGGACGTACCAAGAGACCCAGTACTTC.

J is TRBJ2-7 and V is TRBV7-9; 10 nucleotides align to TRBD2. This CDR3 comprises 18 residues. Trimming removed 0 bases from V and 1 base from J; junction bases left unmatched: 9. Germline V gives CDR1 SEHNR, CDR2 FQNEAQ (reference sequence). The CDR3 sequence is CASSLAITSGGASYEQYF. The CDR3 DNA reads as TGTGCCAGCAGCTTAGCCATAACAAGCGGGGGGGCTTCCTACGAGCAGTACTTC.